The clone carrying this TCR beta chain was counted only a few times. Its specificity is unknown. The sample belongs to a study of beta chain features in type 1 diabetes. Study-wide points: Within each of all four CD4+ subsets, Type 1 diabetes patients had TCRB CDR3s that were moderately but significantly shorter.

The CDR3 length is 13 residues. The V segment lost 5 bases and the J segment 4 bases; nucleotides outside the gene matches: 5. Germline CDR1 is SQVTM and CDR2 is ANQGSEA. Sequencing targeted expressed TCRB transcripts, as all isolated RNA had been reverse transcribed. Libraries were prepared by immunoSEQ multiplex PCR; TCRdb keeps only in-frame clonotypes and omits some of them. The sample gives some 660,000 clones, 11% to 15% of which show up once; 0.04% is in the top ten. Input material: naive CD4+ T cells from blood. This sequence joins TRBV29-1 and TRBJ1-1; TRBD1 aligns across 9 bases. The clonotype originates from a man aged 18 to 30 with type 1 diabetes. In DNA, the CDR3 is TGCAGCGTTACCCGGGACAGGGTCACTGAAGCTTTCTTT. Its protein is CSVTRDRVTEAFF.